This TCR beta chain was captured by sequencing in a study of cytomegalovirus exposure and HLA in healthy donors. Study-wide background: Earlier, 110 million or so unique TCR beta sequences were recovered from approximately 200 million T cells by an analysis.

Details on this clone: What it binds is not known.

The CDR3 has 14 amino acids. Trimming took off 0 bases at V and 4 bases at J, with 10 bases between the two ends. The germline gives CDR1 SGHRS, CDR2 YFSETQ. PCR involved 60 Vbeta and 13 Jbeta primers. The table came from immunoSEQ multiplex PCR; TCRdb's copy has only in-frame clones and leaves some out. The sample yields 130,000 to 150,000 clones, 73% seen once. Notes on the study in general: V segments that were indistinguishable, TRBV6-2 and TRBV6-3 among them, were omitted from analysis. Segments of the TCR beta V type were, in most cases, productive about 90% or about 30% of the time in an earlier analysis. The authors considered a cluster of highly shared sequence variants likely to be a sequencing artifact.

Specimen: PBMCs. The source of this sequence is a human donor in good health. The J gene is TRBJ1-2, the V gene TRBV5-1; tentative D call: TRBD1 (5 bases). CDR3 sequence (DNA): TGCGCCAGCAGCTTGGCGACAGCCGTCTATGGCTACACCTTC. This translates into CASSLATAVYGYTF. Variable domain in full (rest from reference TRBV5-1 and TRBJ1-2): KAGVTQTPRYLIKTRGQQVTLSCSPISGHRSVSWYQQTPGQGLQFLFEYFSETQRNKGNFPGRFSGRQFSNSRSEMNVSTLELGDSALYLCASSLATAVYGYTFGSGTRLTVV.